Reported below is one T cell receptor beta chain. Its target is unknown. This sample is drawn from a study of Ad26.COV2.S vaccination and SARS-CoV-2 variants. Study findings and constraints: Vaccine and placebo groups showed comparable non-spike TCR breadth.

The treatment was: roughly 19 received Ad26.COV2.S at low or high dose, single or two shots; five or six received placebo; per-sample allocation not given. Day 63 following the first vaccine or placebo injection was when the samples were taken. The table came from immunoSEQ multiplex PCR; TCRdb's copy has only in-frame clones and leaves some out. The table shows hundreds of thousands of clones, with over 75% occurring only once. Germline CDR1 is SSHAT and CDR2 is FNYEAQ (reference sequence). The CDR3 runs to 15 residues. V was clipped by 1 base and J by 7 bases; unmatched bases: 4. The sequence was obtained from a person between 18 and 65 years old who received the Ad26.COV2.S COVID-19 vaccine or a placebo. The chain joins TRBV7-7 to TRBJ2-1; the match to TRBD2 covers 10 bases. Sample: peripheral blood, taken in a trial of Ad26.COV2.S vaccine versus placebo. In nucleotides, the CDR3 is TGTGCCAGCAGCTTAGGTGATAGCGGGAGGAATGAGCAGTTCTTC. Translation gives CASSLGDSGRNEQFF.